This TCR beta chain was captured by sequencing in a study of PD-L1 blockade in urothelial cancer. Repertoires were generated with immunoSEQ multiplex PCR, while TCRdb's copy carries only in-frame clones and drops some. The table shows some 110,000 clones, with 80% to 95% occurring only once. From germline, CDR1 is SGHNT and CDR2 YYREEE (reference sequence). The V and J ends lost 4 bases and 2 bases, in that order; junction bases with no gene match: 6. The CDR3 runs to 16 residues. This sample's time point: peripheral blood 6 weeks after treatment start. The chain has TRBV5-4 and TRBJ2-5; 12 bases align to TRBD2. Material: PBMCs, obtained around atezolizumab (anti-PD-L1) treatment. This TCR derives from a man aged 55 to 70 with urothelial cancer. The CDR3 nucleotides are TGTGCCAGCAGCCCTGGGACTAGCGGGCTTCAAGAGACCCAGTACTTC. Amino acid sequence: CASSPGTSGLQETQYF.